The rows below give T cell receptor beta chains drawn from one sample of a study of cytomegalovirus exposure and HLA in healthy donors. The table came from immunoSEQ multiplex PCR; TCRdb's copy has only in-frame clones and leaves some out. The sample carries approximately 46,000 clones, 85% to 95% recorded once. The sample taken for sequencing was PBMCs. The receptor set was obtained from a young man in good health and CMV-seronegative. Each CDR3 is given with its conserved first and last residue. The order of the fields is J gene, V gene, CDR3 protein.

>TRBJ1-1|TRBV2
CASRGERGTEAFF
>TRBJ2-5|TRBV10-2
CASSYGLGSSETQYF
>TRBJ2-7|TRBV29-1
CSVEDAGTSGYEQYF
>TRBJ2-7|TRBV19
CASRTKALAGPYEQYF
>TRBJ2-7|TRBV12-5
CASVLGGSYEQYF
>TRBJ2-2|TRBV7-9
CASSWEVLPGGLSGELFF
>TRBJ1-1|TRBV7-3
CASSLTGGSNTEAFF
>TRBJ2-7|TRBV9
CASSVGSERGAYEQYF
>TRBJ2-3|TRBV28
CASSTSGTSTDTQYF
>TRBJ2-2|TRBV15
CATSRGDRETGELFF